This T cell receptor (beta chain) was identified in a study of human T cells and chemical hapten exposure. As for the study in general: There were per-sample TCR yield variations, arising mainly from small pooled library volume differences. Study observations and caveats: The number of TCRs over 1 in 1000 frequency stayed unchanged after DPC.

This clonotype was found many times. Its target is unknown. Unique molecular identifiers were attached to individual cDNA molecules during library preparation. Original processing notes: Sample TCR counts, which ranged from about 20,000 to 690,600, had a median of about 100,000. TCRdb independently ran MiXCR on the 5' RACE reads; one entry per CDR3 protein. In this record, the V and J calls reflect TCRdb's handling and not the investigators' own analysis. The sample holds some 150,000 distinct CDR3 sequences, roughly 4.1% seen once. It was unfractionated whole blood from which total RNA was extracted. Germline values: CDR1 DFQATT, CDR2 SNEGSKA (reference sequence). The junction had 8 bases not matched to a gene; V was cut back by 6 bases and J by 7 bases. The CDR3 length is 14 residues.

This sequence originates from a female donor in good health. The chain combines TRBV20-1 with TRBJ1-6; 8 bases align to TRBD1. Written as DNA, the CDR3 is TGCAGTGCCTCATTAACAGGGGGAAATTCACCCCTCCACTTT. Residues: CSASLTGGNSPLHF.